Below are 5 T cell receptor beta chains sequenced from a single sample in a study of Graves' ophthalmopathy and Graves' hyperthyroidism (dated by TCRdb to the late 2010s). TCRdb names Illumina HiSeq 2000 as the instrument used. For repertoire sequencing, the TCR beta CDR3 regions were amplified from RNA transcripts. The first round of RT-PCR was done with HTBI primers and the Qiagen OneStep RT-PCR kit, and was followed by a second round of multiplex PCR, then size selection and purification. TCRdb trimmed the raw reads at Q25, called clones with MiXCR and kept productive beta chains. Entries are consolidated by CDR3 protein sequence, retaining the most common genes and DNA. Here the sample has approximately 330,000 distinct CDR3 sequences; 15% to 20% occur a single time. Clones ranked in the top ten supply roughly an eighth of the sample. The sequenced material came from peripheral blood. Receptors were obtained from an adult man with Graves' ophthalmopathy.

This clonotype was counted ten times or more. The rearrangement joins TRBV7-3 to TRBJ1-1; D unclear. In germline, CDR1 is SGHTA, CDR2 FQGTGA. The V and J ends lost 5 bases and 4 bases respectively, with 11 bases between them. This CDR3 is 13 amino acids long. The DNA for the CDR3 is TGTGCCAGCAGCCAACAGCCTGGCACTGAAGCTTTCTTT. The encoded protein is CASSQQPGTEAFF.

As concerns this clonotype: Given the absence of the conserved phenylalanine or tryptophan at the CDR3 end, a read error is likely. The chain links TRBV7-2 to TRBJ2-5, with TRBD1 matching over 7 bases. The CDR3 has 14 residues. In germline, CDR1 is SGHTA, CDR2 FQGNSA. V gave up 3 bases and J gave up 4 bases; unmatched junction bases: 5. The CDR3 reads CASSLTGKGETQYL. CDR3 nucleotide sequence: TGTGCCAGCAGCTTGACAGGGAAGGGAGAGACCCAGTACTTA.

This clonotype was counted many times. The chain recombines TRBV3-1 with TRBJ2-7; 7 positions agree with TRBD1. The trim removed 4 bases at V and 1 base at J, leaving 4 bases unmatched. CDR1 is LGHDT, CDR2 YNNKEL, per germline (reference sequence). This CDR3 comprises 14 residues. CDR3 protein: CASSLQGMSYEQYF. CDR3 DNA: TGTGCCAGCAGCCTACAGGGGATGTCCTACGAGCAGTACTTC.

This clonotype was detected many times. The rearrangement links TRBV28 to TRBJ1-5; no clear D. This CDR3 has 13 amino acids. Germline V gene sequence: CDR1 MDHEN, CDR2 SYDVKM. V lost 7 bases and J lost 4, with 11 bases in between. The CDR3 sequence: CASTRRVNQPQHF. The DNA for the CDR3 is TGTGCCAGCACCAGGAGGGTAAATCAGCCCCAGCATTTT. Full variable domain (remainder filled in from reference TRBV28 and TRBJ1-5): DVKVTQSSRYLVKRTGEKVFLECVQDMDHENMFWYRQDPGLGLRLIYFSYDVKMKEKGDIPEGYSVSREKKERFSLILESASTNQTSMYLCASTRRVNQPQHFGDGTRLSIL.

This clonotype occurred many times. The CDR3 nucleotides are TGTGCCAGCAGCCCATGGGGGGAGACCCAGTACTTC. It codes for CASSPWGETQYF. The rearrangement links TRBV11-2 to TRBJ2-5; either TRBD1 or TRBD2 may fit D (5 bases each). Germline V gives CDR1 SGHAT, CDR2 FQNNGV. The V gene lost 5 bases and the J gene lost 5 bases, with 9 bases spanning the gap. This CDR3 has 12 residues.